This T cell receptor beta chain originates from a study of blood T cell repertoires in COVID-19. This CDR3 has 18 residues. Germline CDR1 reads MNHEY; CDR2 reads SMNVEV (reference sequence). The ends were cut back, 6 bases at V and 3 bases at J, with 26 bases in the middle. Sequenced by immunoSEQ multiplex PCR; TCRdb stores in-frame clones only, minus some. The sample has around 250,000 clones; roughly 80% are singletons. This receptor was obtained from a woman aged 18 to 35 with acute or convalescent COVID-19. This sequence joins TRBV27 and TRBJ2-5; TRBD1 is a possible D gene (6 bases). Specimen: peripheral blood. CDR3 region: CASRGARGVTSTKETQYF. In nucleotides, the CDR3 is TGTGCCAGCAGGGGGGCCAGAGGAGTCACGAGCACCAAAGAGACCCAGTACTTC.